One sample yielded the 8 T cell receptor beta chains listed below, sequenced in a study of cytomegalovirus exposure and HLA in healthy donors. This PCR relied on a set of 60 Vbeta primers and 13 Jbeta primers. The data were produced by immunoSEQ multiplex PCR, yet TCRdb's version contains in-frame clones alone and is incomplete. The data contain about 180,000 clones, approximately 88% of them singletons. The source material was PBMCs. The receptor source for this set is a boy younger than 10 in good health and CMV-seronegative.

The chain joins TRBV28 to TRBJ2-2; a weak D match, TRBD2 (6 bases). Trimming stripped 2 bases from V and 4 bases from J, with 11 bases between. Germline V gene data show CDR1 as MDHEN and CDR2 as SYDVKM. CDR3 size: 15 residues. In nucleotides, the CDR3 is TGTGCCAGCAGTTTAACCCCACTAGCCACCGGGGAGCTGTTTTTT. Translated: CASSLTPLATGELFF.

The chain links TRBV5-4 to TRBJ1-2, with D unresolved. V was shortened by 4 bases and J by 5 bases, with 18 bases between the two germline ends. Germline V gives CDR1 SGHNT, CDR2 YYREEE (reference sequence). The CDR3 length is 15 residues. The CDR3 region is CASSLQTNWEYGYTF. CDR3 coding DNA: TGTGCCAGCAGCCTCCAGACCAACTGGGAGTATGGCTACACCTTC.

The rearrangement links TRBV30 to TRBJ1-6; 8 nucleotides line up with TRBD1. The CDR3 runs 13 residues. The germline V gene encodes CDR1 GTSNPN and CDR2 SVGIG (reference sequence). The J segment lost 7 bases and the V segment lost 4 bases, leaving 3 bases of the junction unmatched. The CDR3 bases are TGTGCCTGGACGGACAGGGAGAATTCACCCCTCCACTTT. This codes for CAWTDRENSPLHF.

This clone was observed once. V is TRBV27 and J is TRBJ2-5, with 7 bases aligning to TRBD1. V was clipped by 2 bases and J by 4 bases; unmatched bases: 4. The length of the CDR3 is 14 residues. Germline lookup yields CDR1 MNHEY and CDR2 SMNVEV (reference sequence). CDR3 in amino acids: CASSLATGRETQYF. The DNA of the CDR3 is TGTGCCAGCAGTTTAGCGACAGGGAGAGAGACCCAGTACTTC.

The table lists this clone with a few counts. CDR3 in DNA: TGTGCCAGCGGGCGGGGCACAGATACGCAGTATTTT. Its protein is CASGRGTDTQYF. This chain links TRBV9 with TRBJ2-3; D possibly corresponds to TRBD2 (5 bases). The CDR3 extends over 12 amino acids. V was clipped by 7 bases and J by 1 base, with 7 bases between them. Germline CDR1 and CDR2: SGDLS and YYNGEE.

V and J are TRBV11-1 and TRBJ2-3, with D possibly TRBD1 on 6 matching bases. Per the germline V gene, CDR1 is SGHAT and CDR2 is FQDESV (reference sequence). Trimming took 1 base from V and 6 from J, leaving 14 bases between them. The CDR3 is 15 residues long. The CDR3 sequence is CASSLGGPSRDTQYF. The CDR3 DNA reads TGTGCCAGCAGCTTAGGGGGGCCCAGCCGTGATACGCAGTATTTT.

The chain joins TRBV4-1 to TRBJ2-1; 10 nucleotides agree with TRBD2. Per germline, CDR1 MGHRA and CDR2 YSYEKL. The length of the CDR3 is 15 residues. Germline trimming cut 4 bases from V and 7 bases from J; bases unmatched to any gene: 7. CDR3 bases: TGCGCCAGCAGCCCTCTAGCGGGAGTGACAAATGAGCAGTTCTTC. Its protein is CASSPLAGVTNEQFF.

The V gene is TRBV5-1, the J gene TRBJ1-2; possibly TRBD1 for D (6 bases). Looked up from germline, CDR1 is SGHRS and CDR2 is YFSETQ. V was clipped by 7 bases and J by 3 bases, with 16 bases between them. The CDR3 contains 14 residues. CDR3 loop: CASRWVGGDYGYTF. The DNA for the CDR3 is TGCGCCAGCCGGTGGGTAGGGGGAGACTATGGCTACACCTTC.